This is a list of T cell receptor beta chains from one sample in a study of Graves' ophthalmopathy and Graves' hyperthyroidism. TCRdb processed the multiplex PCR reads anew with MiXCR; each CDR3 protein has one entry. The sample has approximately 500,000 distinct CDR3 sequences, over 13% seen once; the top ten hold 9.5% to 10%. The specimen sequenced was blood. The receptors come from a woman aged 25 to 39 with Graves' ophthalmopathy. CDR3s include the opening cysteine and the closing phenylalanine or tryptophan. A D gene is named only where the DNA matches it firmly. Clone size, where shown, is once, few, many, or a class for clones that have expanded.

D | size | J | V | DNA | CDR3
- | many | TRBJ1-2 | TRBV28 | TGTGCCAGCAGTTCTCCGACCGGGATGGGCTATGGCTACACCTTC | CASSSPTGMGYGYTF
- | many | TRBJ2-5 | TRBV20-1 | TGCAGTGCTAGGACCCGCGGACAGACCCAGTACTTC | CSARTRGQTQYF
- | few | TRBJ2-3 | TRBV11-2 | TGTGCCAGCAGCTTAGTGGTAGATACGCAGTATTTT | CASSLVVDTQYF
TRBD1 | - | TRBJ2-7 | TRBV30 | TGTGCCTCGGATCCTAGGGGGCCTGGCGAGCAGTACTTC | CASDPRGPGEQYF
- | few | TRBJ1-1 | TRBV4-1 | TGCGCCAGCAGCCAAGATCATGGGGCGAACACTGAAGCTTTCTTT | CASSQDHGANTEAFF
TRBD1 | many | TRBJ2-7 | TRBV7-2 | TGTGCCAGCAGCTGGGTCGGGACAGGGAACGAGCAGTACTTC | CASSWVGTGNEQYF
- | many | TRBJ2-5 | TRBV11-2 | TGTGCCAGCAGCGAGGGGGAGAAAGAGACCCAGTACTTC | CASSEGEKETQYF
TRBD1 | many | TRBJ1-3 | TRBV5-1 | TGCGCCAGCAGCCCGGACCGACAGGGGAACGGAAACACCATATATTTT | CASSPDRQGNGNTIYF
- | many | TRBJ1-2 | TRBV20-1 | TGCAGTGCCTGGGGCGCTGACTATGGCTACACCTTC | CSAWGADYGYTF
TRBD1 | many | TRBJ1-6 | TRBV20-1 | TGCAGTGCTAGTTGGTCCAGGGGGAATTCACCCCTCCACTTT | CSASWSRGNSPLHF
- | many | TRBJ2-7 | TRBV7-2 | TGTGCCAGCAGCATCACAGCGGGCTACGAGCAGTACTTC | CASSITAGYEQYF
TRBD1 | many | TRBJ2-7 | TRBV4-1 | TGCGCCAGCAGCCCCCCCCCCGGGACAGGCCCCAACGAGCAGTACTTC | CASSPPPGTGPNEQYF
- | many | TRBJ1-2 | TRBV28 | TGTGCCAGCAGTACTACACAGGGTGCCTACTATGGCTACACCTTC | CASSTTQGAYYGYTF
- | few | TRBJ1-1 | TRBV3-1 | TGTGCCAGCAGCCGACAGACGATGAACACTGAAGCTTTCTTT | CASSRQTMNTEAFF
- | - | TRBJ2-4 | TRBV5-1 | TGCGCCAGCAGCTTGGCTTGGGGGTACATTCAGTACTTC | CASSLAWGYIQYF
TRBD1 | - | TRBJ2-7 | TRBV30 | TGTGCCTGGAGTGTTGGAGGGACAGGCGAGCAGTACTTC | CAWSVGGTGEQYF
- | many | TRBJ1-2 | TRBV27 | TGTGCCAGCAGTCCCGGACGGAGCTATGGCTACACCTTC | CASSPGRSYGYTF
- | - | TRBJ2-5 | TRBV20-1 | TGCAGTGCCCGGAGAGTAGGAGGGGAAGAGACCCAGTACTTC | CSARRVGGEETQYF
- | few | TRBJ2-7 | TRBV18 | TGTGCCAGCTCCGGACAGGTCGGGAGTTTCGAGCAGTACTTC | CASSGQVGSFEQYF
- | many | TRBJ2-2 | TRBV13 | TGTGCCAGCAGCTTAGAGCAGGGGGAGCTGTTTTTT | CASSLEQGELFF
- | many | TRBJ1-2 | TRBV28 | TGTGCCAGCAGTTTGGGTCCCATCAGGTACACCTTC | CASSLGPIRYTF
- | many | TRBJ1-1 | TRBV2 | TGTGCCAGCCGTCTCTACACTGAAGCTTTCTTT | CASRLYTEAFF